These 16 T cell receptor beta chains originate from one sample sequenced in a study of T cell repertoires in cytomegalovirus infection. Antigens for these TCRs are unknown. Using its own MiXCR run on the reads, TCRdb lists one record per CDR3 protein. Among around 81,000 distinct CDR3 sequences, around 37% were seen once, and the ten largest hold 85% to 95%. The sample here was CD8+ T cells from cultured PBMCs, taken from culture after CMV antigen stimulation. The receptor set was obtained from a human donor in good health (CMV status not recorded). Some clones in this sample may be carry-over from other donors' samples.

The chain joins TRBV4-1 to TRBJ2-7, with 12 bases lining up with TRBD2. V trimming: 1 base; J trimming: 2 bases; junction bases outside the gene matches: 6. The CDR3 runs to 17 residues. CDR1 is MGHRA and CDR2 is YSYEKL in the germline V gene. This CDR3 is CASSQGTSGAGPYEQYF. The CDR3 coding sequence is TGCGCCAGCAGCCAAGGGACTAGCGGGGCCGGTCCCTACGAGCAGTACTTC.

J is TRBJ2-2 and V is TRBV11-2; D tentatively fits TRBD1 or TRBD2 (5 bases each). Germline V gives CDR1 SGHAT, CDR2 FQNNGV. The CDR3 is 14 amino acids. Trimming took 9 bases from V and 4 from J, leaving 15 bases between them. Here the CDR3 reads CASSQRGATGELFF. CDR3 nucleotide sequence: TGTGCCAGTTCCCAACGAGGGGCCACCGGGGAGCTGTTTTTT. Supplemented by reference TRBV11-2 and TRBJ2-2, the full variable domain reads EAGVAQSPRYKIIEKRQSVAFWCNPISGHATLYWYQQILGQGPKLLIQFQNNGVVDDSQLPKDRFSAERLKGVDSTLKIQPAKLEDSAVYLCASSQRGATGELFFGEGSRLTVL.

There are a few counts of this clonotype. The chain has TRBV29-1 and TRBJ2-7, with 8 nucleotides matching TRBD1. After removal of 6 bases from V and 2 bases from J, the junction contained 6 bases not matched to a gene. Germline loops: CDR1 SQVTM, CDR2 ANQGSEA. The CDR3 is made up of 13 amino acids. CDR3 in DNA: TGCAGCGTCGGGACAGGCGGAACCTACGAGCAGTACTTC. Translation: CSVGTGGTYEQYF.

This clonotype came up a few times. The gene calls are TRBV2 and TRBJ2-1, with 8 bases aligning to TRBD2. CDR3 size: 19 residues. V lost 1 base to trimming and J lost 6 bases; unmatched junction nucleotides: 17. The germline V gene has CDR1 SNHLY and CDR2 FYNNEI. This CDR3 reads CASSEVGIAGPEEGNEQFF. The CDR3 DNA follows: TGTGCCAGCAGTGAAGTAGGAATAGCGGGGCCCGAAGAGGGCAATGAGCAGTTCTTC.

This chain uses TRBV7-8 with TRBJ1-1; D is unresolved. The CDR3 is made up of 14 amino acids. Germline values: CDR1 SGHVS, CDR2 FQNEAQ. V lost 7 bases and J lost 1, with 13 bases in between. The CDR3 DNA is TGTGCCAGCATAGTGGCACAGCCGAACACTGAAGCTTTCTTT. The encoded protein is CASIVAQPNTEAFF.

The CDR3 reads CASSLRGGSNTEAFF. The CDR3 nucleotides are TGTGCCAGCAGCCTCCGAGGGGGCTCCAACACTGAAGCTTTCTTT. The chain employs TRBV7-3 and TRBJ1-1, with TRBD1 matching 7 bases. V gave up 5 bases and J gave up 2 bases; unmatched junction bases: 8. This CDR3 is 15 amino acids long. Germline V lookup: CDR1 SGHTA, CDR2 FQGTGA.

This clonotype was observed a few times. This chain links TRBV4-1 with TRBJ1-1; D unclear. The ends were cut back, 0 bases at V and 0 bases at J, with 8 bases in the middle. Germline CDR1 MGHRA, CDR2 YSYEKL. This CDR3 has 15 residues. CDR3 in amino acids: CASSQDPGLNTEAFF. The CDR3 DNA is TGCGCCAGCAGCCAAGATCCGGGCCTGAACACTGAAGCTTTCTTT.

This clonotype was seen a handful of times. This rearrangement joins TRBV11-2 to TRBJ1-6; TRBD1 is a possible D gene (5 bases). Per the germline V gene, CDR1 is SGHAT and CDR2 is FQNNGV. Trimming pared 1 base from V and 4 bases from J, leaving 14 bases between. CDR3 length: 17 amino acids. CDR3 residues: CASSLAYTGTYNSPLHF. Here the CDR3 DNA reads TGTGCCAGCAGCTTAGCCTACACCGGGACGTATAATTCACCCCTCCACTTT.

The J gene is TRBJ2-4, the V gene TRBV20-1; perhaps TRBD1 as D (6 bases). Germline V gives CDR1 DFQATT, CDR2 SNEGSKA (reference sequence). The CDR3 extends over 13 amino acids. The V gene lost 2 bases and the J gene lost 4 bases, with 9 bases spanning the gap. The CDR3 loop is CSARFGTKNIQYF. For the CDR3, the DNA is TGCAGTGCTAGATTTGGGACAAAAAACATTCAGTACTTC.

The chain uses TRBV28 and TRBJ1-4; 10 nucleotides match TRBD1. The CDR3 has 16 residues. After removal of 5 bases from V and 1 base from J, the junction contained 4 bases not matched to a gene. Germline V gives CDR1 MDHEN, CDR2 SYDVKM. In nucleotides, the CDR3 is TGTGCCAGCAGTCCCCGGACAGGGGGAACTAATGAAAAACTGTTTTTT. As protein: CASSPRTGGTNEKLFF.

This clonotype showed up many times. The chain is built from TRBV12-3 or TRBV12-4 and TRBJ1-1; D gene uncertain. The CDR3 length is 13 residues. Trimming took off 6 bases at V and 1 base at J, with 9 bases between the two ends. The CDR3 coding sequence is TGTGCCAGCAGCCCGGGAGAGAACACTGAAGCTTTCTTT. Translating gives CASSPGENTEAFF.

The chain carries TRBV5-4 and TRBJ2-3; 8 nucleotides line up with TRBD1. CDR1 is SGHNT and CDR2 is YYREEE in the germline V gene (reference sequence). The junction had 13 bases not matched to a gene; V was cut back by 4 bases and J by 6 bases. This CDR3 is 16 amino acids long. For the CDR3, the DNA is TGTGCCAGCAGCAACGACCGGGACAGGCCTAACGATACGCAGTATTTT. Its translation is CASSNDRDRPNDTQYF.

This clonotype was seen repeatedly, ten times or more. The chain recombines TRBV7-8 with TRBJ1-1, with D possibly TRBD1 on 5 matching bases. Germline V gene sequence: CDR1 SGHVS, CDR2 FQNEAQ. V lost 2 bases to trimming and J lost 4 bases, with 14 bases between them. The CDR3 extends over 15 amino acids. Here the CDR3 reads CASSLFSGDSTEAFF. The CDR3, as DNA: TGTGCCAGCAGCTTATTCTCTGGTGACAGCACTGAAGCTTTCTTT.

This clonotype occurred many times. This sequence joins TRBV7-2 and TRBJ2-7; 11 nucleotides agree with TRBD1. Germline CDR1 reads SGHTA; CDR2 reads FQGNSA. The CDR3 runs to 19 residues. V was pared by 5 bases and J by 3 bases, with 18 bases of the junction left unmatched. CDR3 coding DNA: TGTGCCAGCAGCCTAGGGGGCGGACAGGGGGCTCTCTTAGGCTACGAGCAGTACTTC. Its protein is CASSLGGGQGALLGYEQYF.

This clonotype has a count of ten or more. J is TRBJ2-6 and V is TRBV6-1; D not resolved. With 8 bases removed from V and 1 base from J, the gap between germline ends came to 12 bases. This CDR3 comprises 15 residues. Looked up from germline, CDR1 is MNHNS and CDR2 is SASEGT. The chain's CDR3 is CASGDVTSGANVLTF. CDR3 DNA: TGTGCCAGCGGGGATGTGACATCTGGGGCCAACGTCCTGACTTTC.

This clonotype was detected a few times. The gene calls are TRBV2 and TRBJ2-7; 7 bases map to TRBD1. The CDR3 totals 13 residues. Germline V gene data show CDR1 as SNHLY and CDR2 as FYNNEI. Germline trimming cut 4 bases from V and 5 bases from J; bases unmatched to any gene: 5. The chain's CDR3 is CASSGQGDHEQYF. The CDR3 coding sequence is TGTGCCAGCAGTGGACAGGGAGATCACGAGCAGTACTTC.